This T cell receptor beta chain was obtained from a study of T cell responses to AZD1222 COVID-19 vaccine (dated by TCRdb to the early 2020s). About the investigation overall: A total of 230 to 250 trial participants underwent TCR sequencing, of whom about 200 had received two doses of AZD1222 and about 26 had received two doses of the MenACWY control vaccine. Trial participants were enrolled by age into 18-55, 56-69 and 70-plus year subgroups, with approximately 150, 28 and 58 TCR-sequenced participants respectively. The paper as a whole reports these results and caveats: Because no day 14 peak-response samples were available, the repertoires could be characterized only after the peak T cell response. The 56-69-year group was small, and its depth increase did not reach significance, likely because of low power. Conclusions about previously exposed vaccinees are limited, since just a handful of AZD1222 recipients were seropositive for SARS-CoV-2 at baseline. The whole spike protein was spanned by vaccine-associated CD4 TCRs, and dominant responses were seen in regions 160-218 and 743-854. Participants were mostly white British and included more females than males, and it was suggested by the authors that clonal diversity may have been underestimated. Epitopes outside the regions mutated in the B.1.351 and B.1.1.7 variants were reportedly recognized by nearly half of the unique spike-specific TCRs. After two AZD1222 doses, both the breadth and the depth of spike-specific TCRs were significantly higher than at day 0 and than in MenACWY recipients.

Per the publication, the time point label means: about 28 days (+/-7) after the second vaccine dose. AZD1222 recipients whose second dose came at about 4 weeks and those whose second dose came at about 12 weeks were combined into one group, since spike-specific TCR depth and breadth did not differ between the two schedules. The vaccinee samples were drawn from two UK trials, COV001 and COV002, one of which was a single-blind randomized controlled phase 2/3 trial testing AZD1222 (ChAdOx1 nCoV-19) in healthy adults. For TCRbeta chain sequencing, PBMC samples were collected from trial participants at day 0 and at day 28 after the second dose. The CDR3 regions of human TCRbeta chains were subjected to immunosequencing. As for the original processing: Repertoire TCRs were matched against a reference library of SARS-CoV-2-specific TCRs generated with the MIRA antigen-specificity platform. Breadth was defined as the fraction of unique TCRs that were SARS-CoV-2-associated, and depth was defined as the fraction of total T cells that were SARS-CoV-2-associated. Each spike-specific TCR was assigned to its reactive spike region and to a CD4 or CD8 class using the MIRA data. Log10-transformed breadth and depth values were compared by one-way ANOVA with Sidak's multiple comparisons tests. TCRdb limited this immuneACCESS table to in-frame rearrangements with V and J called. A share of clones is missing; checked studies link under half to unresolved V genes, and the rest is unexplained. V and J calls plus clone size are reproduced from that table; the DNA served to infer D and trimming. The sample includes more than 150,000 clones, with roughly 94% observed a single time. The biggest ten clones account for 1.5% to 2% of the sample.

This clone was seen just once. Which antigen it targets is not known. Base qualities are missing; no much larger clone stands one base away. CDR3 length: 14 amino acids, cysteine to phenylalanine. Only the CDR3 part of the read is kept: 42 bases, read in frame from the first base. From the germline V gene, CDR1 is SGDLS and CDR2 is YYNGEE. V and J are truncated by 2 bases and 5 bases respectively, leaving an intervening sequence of 14 bases. The sequences come from peripheral blood, collected 28 days after the second AZD1222 dose. The V gene is TRBV9 and the J gene is TRBJ2-7; the D gene cannot be named for sure. The sequence was collected from an adult who received the AZD1222 COVID-19 vaccine. In nucleotide form, the sequence is TGTGCCAGCAGCGTGTACCCGATTGGGAACGAGCAGTACTTC. Its protein product is CASSVYPIGNEQYF.